The 21 T cell receptor beta chains reported below all come from one sample, sequenced in a study of blood T cells in healthy people across ages. Through a sample-barcoded 5' primer and a J-beta primer mix, a second PCR was run for roughly 6 to 12 cycles. From the 5' RACE reads, TCRdb called clonotypes with MiXCR, one entry per CDR3 protein. Among roughly 2 million distinct CDR3 sequences listed, roughly 50% were seen once. Sequences were obtained from blood. The receptors were gathered from a woman between 40 and 55 years old in good health.

This chain joins TRBV5-6 and TRBJ1-2, with D maybe TRBD1 (6 bases). CDR1 and CDR2 (germline): SGHDT, YYEEEE. The CDR3 totals 13 residues. The V end was cut by 7 bases, the J end by 5 bases, with 15 bases between. The CDR3 nucleotides are TGTGCCAGCGAGAGTACAGGGTTTTATGGCTACACCTTC. This sequence encodes CASESTGFYGYTF.

This clonotype was seen a handful of times. The V call is TRBV7-2, the J call TRBJ2-5; D is unresolved. The CDR3 contains 15 residues. Germline V CDR1 and CDR2: SGHTA, FQGNSA. Between the trimmed V and J ends, which lost 1 base and 1 base, there was a span of 10 bases. CDR3 sequence reads: CASSLGTASQETQYF. The CDR3, as DNA: TGTGCCAGCAGCTTAGGTACGGCCAGCCAAGAGACCCAGTACTTC.

The V call is TRBV12-3 or TRBV12-4, the J call TRBJ2-4, with 7 positions matching TRBD1. Germline trimming cut 3 bases from V and 2 bases from J; bases unmatched to any gene: 7. This CDR3 spans 16 amino acids. CDR3 sequence (DNA): TGTGCCAGCAGTTTCCCCCCGGGACAGTCCAAAAACATTCAGTACTTC. Translating it yields CASSFPPGQSKNIQYF.

This sequence joins TRBV6-5 and TRBJ1-2, with D possibly being TRBD1 (5 bases). Looked up from germline, CDR1 is MNHEY and CDR2 is SVGAGI. Trimming left V 2 bases short and J 4 bases short, with 11 bases between. CDR3 length: 14 amino acids. As DNA, the CDR3 is TGTGCCAGCAGTTACGCGGGGCAGAGCTATGGCTACACCTTC. Translated: CASSYAGQSYGYTF.

The rearrangement uses TRBV7-2 and TRBJ2-5; 12 nucleotides align to TRBD2. This CDR3 comprises 17 residues. Germline assignment: CDR1 SGHTA and CDR2 FQGNSA. V shed 0 bases and J 10 bases; nucleotides not matched to a gene: 12. The chain's CDR3 is CASSLALFLAGGLNQYF. The CDR3 region has the DNA TGTGCCAGCAGCTTAGCGCTATTTCTAGCGGGGGGGTTGAACCAGTACTTC.

J is TRBJ2-7 and V is TRBV20-1, with 8 bases aligning to TRBD2. Losses at the gene ends were 1 base for V and 5 bases for J; bases not matched to a gene: 16. The CDR3 runs 17 residues. Germline CDR1 is DFQATT and CDR2 is SNEGSKA (reference sequence). The CDR3 loop reads CSARAGGTRRAFDEQYF. The DNA of the CDR3 is TGCAGTGCTAGAGCGGGAGGGACTAGAAGAGCCTTCGACGAGCAGTACTTC.

CDR3 sequence: CASSSQSGGTDTQYF. CDR3 nucleotides: TGCGCCAGCAGCTCCCAAAGCGGGGGCACAGATACGCAGTATTTT. The chain combines TRBV5-1 with TRBJ2-3; the match to TRBD2 covers 7 bases. The CDR3 consists of 15 residues. The germline V gene encodes CDR1 SGHRS and CDR2 YFSETQ. Trimming removed 3 bases from V and 1 base from J; junction bases left unmatched: 5.

This clonotype was detected only a few times. The chain is built from TRBV29-1 and TRBJ2-7; D not resolved. The germline gives CDR1 SQVTM, CDR2 ANQGSEA. The CDR3 consists of 13 residues. The V end lost 0 bases, the J end lost 2 bases, and 8 bases lay between the germline ends. The CDR3 protein is CSVEDSQTYEQYF. The CDR3 DNA is TGCAGCGTTGAAGATAGTCAGACCTACGAGCAGTACTTC.

This chain connects TRBV6-5 to TRBJ2-7; no firm D call. The CDR3 contains 10 residues. V lost 8 bases and J 5 bases, leaving 7 bases between the germline ends. The germline V gene encodes CDR1 MNHEY and CDR2 SVGAGI. The CDR3 sequence is CASLPDEQYF. CDR3 coding DNA: TGTGCCAGCTTACCCGACGAGCAGTACTTC.

V is TRBV27 and J is TRBJ2-1; 8 positions agree with TRBD2. The CDR3 loop spans 15 amino acids. V dropped 3 bases and J dropped 8; count of bases not matched to a gene: 9. Germline loops: CDR1 MNHEY, CDR2 SMNVEV (reference sequence). The chain's CDR3 is CASSFNKRGRYEQFF. CDR3 bases: TGTGCCAGCAGTTTTAATAAGCGGGGGAGGTATGAGCAGTTCTTC.

This clonotype has just a few counts. The chain combines TRBV6-6 with TRBJ2-1; TRBD2 is a possible D gene (7 bases). Germline V lookup: CDR1 MNHNY, CDR2 SVGAGI (reference sequence). Trimming cost V 6 bases and J 7 bases, with 22 bases left between them. The CDR3 sequence is 16 residues long. CDR3 DNA: TGTGCCAGCAGCACCAGAGGGGGGGGGCCTTTGAATGAGCAGTTCTTC. It is translated as CASSTRGGGPLNEQFF.

This rearrangement joins TRBV6-5 to TRBJ2-7, with TRBD1 matching over 8 bases. The CDR3 has 15 amino acids. J was trimmed by 0 bases and V by 2 bases; bases with no gene match: 3. Per the germline V gene, CDR1 is MNHEY and CDR2 is SVGAGI. DNA of the CDR3: TGTGCCAGCAGTTACGGGGACAGGAGCTCCTACGAGCAGTACTTC. It translates to CASSYGDRSSYEQYF.

This clonotype came up a few times. The chain couples TRBV29-1 to TRBJ2-1; D remains ambiguous. The CDR3 extends over 15 amino acids. Germline V gene sequence: CDR1 SQVTM, CDR2 ANQGSEA. Trimming took off 1 base at V and 4 bases at J, with 14 bases between the two ends. The CDR3 bases are TGCAGCGTTGAAGGTCGGCAGAAAGTATACAATGAGCAGTTCTTC. Its translation: CSVEGRQKVYNEQFF.

This clonotype appeared once. This sequence joins TRBV6-5 and TRBJ2-3, with D uncertain. The CDR3 spans 16 residues. V lost 6 bases, J lost 2 bases, and 18 bases lay in between. CDR1 and CDR2 (germline): MNHEY, SVGAGI. CDR3 sequence (DNA): TGTGCCAGCAGACGCCCCTCGGCGAACCCCACAGATACGCAGTATTTT. Its protein is CASRRPSANPTDTQYF.

This clonotype was seen more than once but under ten times. The CDR3 region has the DNA TGTGCCAGCAGCCAAATAGCGGAATACACAGATACGCAGTATTTT. Encoded protein: CASSQIAEYTDTQYF. The chain joins TRBV4-2 to TRBJ2-3, with D perhaps TRBD2 (6 bases). V lost 2 bases and J lost 2, with 11 bases in between. CDR1 and CDR2 (germline): LGHNA, YNFKEQ. The CDR3 loop spans 15 amino acids.

The chain is built from TRBV5-1 and TRBJ2-1, with a weak D call TRBD1 (6 bases). Trimming left V 7 bases short and J 8 bases short, with 25 bases between. This CDR3 is 16 amino acids long. Germline-derived CDR1 and CDR2 are SGHRS and YFSETQ. CDR3 sequence (DNA): TGCGCCAGCCACTACCAGCCCCCAGGGGAGTGGTATGAGCAGTTCTTC. Encoded protein: CASHYQPPGEWYEQFF.

CDR3 sequence: CASSLVPSGGDTQYF. The CDR3 DNA is TGTGCCAGCAGCTTAGTCCCTAGCGGGGGGGATACGCAGTATTTT. The V and J genes are TRBV7-2 and TRBJ2-3; 11 positions agree with TRBD2. The CDR3 runs 15 residues. Germline trimming cut 1 base from V and 6 bases from J; bases unmatched to any gene: 3. CDR1 SGHTA and CDR2 FQGNSA come from the germline V gene. Combining the CDR3 with reference TRBV7-2 and TRBJ2-3 gives the whole variable domain GAGVSQSPSNKVTEKGKDVELRCDPISGHTALYWYRQSLGQGLEFLIYFQGNSAPDKSGLPSDRFSAERTGGSVSTLTIQRTQQEDSAVYLCASSLVPSGGDTQYFGPGTRLTVL.

The rearrangement uses TRBV5-1 and TRBJ2-3, with D possibly being TRBD1 or TRBD2 (5 bases each). The CDR3 covers 15 residues. The V end lost 5 bases, the J end lost 6 bases, and 19 bases lay between the germline ends. The germline V gene has CDR1 SGHRS and CDR2 YFSETQ. CDR3 sequence (DNA): TGCGCCAGCAGTGGGGGAGTGGGGATCATTGATACGCAGTATTTT. It encodes CASSGGVGIIDTQYF.

This rearrangement joins TRBV7-2 to TRBJ2-3; D call uncertain. CDR1 and CDR2 from the germline V gene are SGHTA and FQGNSA. CDR3 length equals 13 residues. Trimming cost V 7 bases and J 2 bases, with 10 bases left between them. The CDR3 here is CASNQRYTDTQYF. In DNA form, the CDR3 reads TGTGCCAGCAACCAGAGATACACAGATACGCAGTATTTT.

This clonotype was recorded only once. J is TRBJ2-1 and V is TRBV28; the D gene could be TRBD1 or TRBD2 (5 bases each). The J call is in doubt because the DNA end fits TRBJ2-7 better. The CDR3 totals 13 residues. Germline CDR1 is MDHEN and CDR2 is SYDVKM. CDR3: CASRGDPYNEQYF. CDR3 in DNA: TGTGCCAGCAGGGGGGACCCCTACAATGAGCAGTACTTC.

The chain employs TRBV9 and TRBJ2-1; D call uncertain. Trimming shortened V by 0 bases and J by 0 bases, and 7 bases separated the two germline ends. In germline, CDR1 is SGDLS, CDR2 YYNGEE. The CDR3 totals 15 residues. CDR3 in DNA: TGTGCCAGCAGCGTAGGCGCCGCCTCCTACAATGAGCAGTTCTTC. This sequence encodes CASSVGAASYNEQFF.